This TCR beta chain was identified in a study of radiotherapy plus CTLA-4 blockade in lung cancer. Overall study findings and caveats: In blood, tumor-derived TCR clones expanded after radiotherapy plus ipilimumab. Reported findings show early blood T cell clone dynamics, with interferon-beta, best predicted response.

The assay was immunoSEQ multiplex PCR, and TCRdb's table has in-frame clones only and misses some. The sample has 90,000 to 130,000 clones; about four fifths are singletons. The CDR3 is 15 residues long. After removal of 0 bases from V and 6 bases from J, the junction contained 5 bases not matched to a gene. Germline CDR1 MGHRA, CDR2 YSYEKL. Comment on this clone: Its antigen is unidentified.

This specimen was peripheral blood, taken from a patient treated with radiotherapy plus ipilimumab. V usage is TRBV4-1 and J usage is TRBJ2-3, with TRBD1 matching over 8 bases. The clonotype originates from a human donor with non-small cell lung cancer that progressed on radiotherapy plus ipilimumab. Some clones in this sample may be carry-over from other donors' samples. The CDR3 loop is CASSQDGQGADTQYF. The CDR3 DNA follows: TGCGCCAGCAGCCAAGACGGGCAGGGGGCGGATACGCAGTATTTT.